Listed here are 20 T cell receptor beta chains from one sample, sequenced in a study of post-analysis software for immune sequencing data. Their antigen targets remain unknown. Broader study findings: Compared with controls, patients had more of about 5 TRBV segments, including TRBV5-6, TRBV5-1 and TRBV20-1.

Incorporated into the TCR beta cDNA libraries were unique molecular identifiers, which served to reduce PCR and sequencing biases. TCRdb used MiXCR to reprocess the PCR reads, holding one entry per CDR3 protein. Of roughly 600,000 distinct CDR3 sequences in the sample, around 44% were seen once. The sequencing sample was made of blood. The receptors shown here come from a girl aged 10-17 years with multiple sclerosis.

The V gene is TRBV4-1, the J gene TRBJ2-3; D is undetermined. CDR3 size: 14 residues. The germline V and J ends were trimmed by 1 base and 4 bases, with 9 bases remaining between them. Germline CDR1 is MGHRA and CDR2 is YSYEKL. DNA of the CDR3: TGCGCCAGCAGCCAAGTGGTTACACCAGATACGCAGTATTTT. It specifies CASSQVVTPDTQYF.

As for this clonotype: It may be a read error: a sequence one base away is much more abundant. This chain uses TRBV12-3 or TRBV12-4 with TRBJ1-2, with a weak D call TRBD1 (5 bases). This CDR3 has 14 amino acids. CDR3 amino acids: CVSSSPGSNYGYTF. In nucleotides, the CDR3 is TGTGTCAGCAGTTCCCCAGGGTCTAACTATGGCTACACCTTC.

This clonotype has more than one count but fewer than ten. This chain joins TRBV27 and TRBJ2-1; 7 bases match TRBD1. With V trimmed by 4 bases and J by 0 bases, 6 bases remained unmatched. This CDR3 comprises 16 residues. In germline, CDR1 is MNHEY, CDR2 SMNVEV (reference sequence). CDR3 sequence reads: CASSSSGGGSYNEQFF. CDR3 in DNA: TGTGCCAGCAGTTCGTCAGGGGGTGGCTCCTACAATGAGCAGTTCTTC.

J is TRBJ2-1 and V is TRBV10-3; 12 bases are shared with TRBD2. The germline V gene has CDR1 ENHRY and CDR2 SYGVKD. The length of the CDR3 is 21 residues. The V and J ends lost 4 bases and 3 bases, in that order; junction bases with no gene match: 19. In DNA form, the CDR3 reads TGTGCCATCAGTGCCGGACTAGCGGGACTTCGAGTCTGGGGGAGCTACAATGAGCAGTTCTTC. This codes for CAISAGLAGLRVWGSYNEQFF.

For this clonotype: A read error may account for a junction end that differs from germline. The chain employs TRBV4-2 and TRBJ1-1, with D possibly TRBD1 on 5 matching bases. Germline V gene lookup returns CDR1 LGHNA and CDR2 YNFKEQ. This CDR3 spans 14 amino acids. The CDR3 loop is CASRKQDVNTETFF. The CDR3 DNA follows: TGTGCCAGCAGGAAACAGGACGTGAACACTGAAACTTTCTTT.

The rearrangement uses TRBV5-1 and TRBJ2-3; no clear D gene. CDR3 length: 16 amino acids. Trimming pared 0 bases from V and 1 base from J, leaving 12 bases between. The germline gives CDR1 SGHRS, CDR2 YFSETQ. In DNA form, the CDR3 reads TGCGCCAGCAGCTTGGGGGCATCGTTTCGCACAGATACGCAGTATTTT. It yields the protein CASSLGASFRTDTQYF. Combining the CDR3 with reference TRBV5-1 and TRBJ2-3 gives the whole variable domain KAGVTQTPRYLIKTRGQQVTLSCSPISGHRSVSWYQQTPGQGLQFLFEYFSETQRNKGNFPGRFSGRQFSNSRSEMNVSTLELGDSALYLCASSLGASFRTDTQYFGPGTRLTVL.

V and J are TRBV4-1 and TRBJ2-7; 8 positions agree with TRBD1. J was trimmed by 3 bases and V by 0 bases; bases with no gene match: 4. The CDR3 length is 15 residues. The germline gives CDR1 MGHRA, CDR2 YSYEKL. In DNA form, the CDR3 reads TGCGCCAGCAGCCAAGAGTTCGGACAGGGCTACGAGCAGTACTTC. Translating it yields CASSQEFGQGYEQYF.

This chain uses TRBV3-1 with TRBJ2-7; D remains unclear. CDR3 length: 14 amino acids. The V gene's germline CDR1 is LGHDT and CDR2 YNNKEL (reference sequence). V lost 8 bases, J lost 6 bases, and 20 bases lay in between. The CDR3 is CASGENDPACEQYF. The CDR3 nucleotides read TGTGCCAGCGGCGAAAACGACCCTGCCTGCGAGCAGTACTTC.

A few counts support this clonotype. The V and J genes are TRBV7-2 and TRBJ2-1; D is ambiguous. The V end was cut by 1 base, the J end by 6 bases, with 7 bases between. Germline V gene sequence: CDR1 SGHTA, CDR2 FQGNSA. This CDR3 comprises 13 residues. The CDR3 DNA reads TGTGCCAGCAGCTTAGATTCCGGCAATGAGCAGTTCTTC. Protein product: CASSLDSGNEQFF.

Concerning this clonotype itself: Its ends do not fully match the called genes, so a read error is possible. The rearrangement joins TRBV7-9 to TRBJ2-1, with 9 bases that match TRBD1. The CDR3 is made up of 15 amino acids. The germline V gene has CDR1 SEHNR and CDR2 FQNEAQ (reference sequence). The CDR3, as DNA: TGTGCCAGCAGCTTCGACAGGGGGAATGTCAATGAGCGGTTCTTC. It yields the protein CASSFDRGNVNERFF.

This clonotype was detected a few times. The chain uses TRBV3-1 and TRBJ1-2; D call uncertain. The V end was cut by 0 bases, the J end by 5 bases, with 4 bases between. Per germline, CDR1 LGHDT and CDR2 YNNKEL (reference sequence). The CDR3 loop spans 12 amino acids. The CDR3 sequence is CASSQEVYGYTF. The DNA of the CDR3 is TGTGCCAGCAGCCAAGAGGTTTATGGCTACACCTTC.

The chain carries TRBV5-6 and TRBJ1-2, with a tentative D call TRBD1 (5 bases). Between the trimmed V and J ends, which lost 0 bases and 2 bases, there was a span of 11 bases. This CDR3 comprises 15 residues. Looked up from germline, CDR1 is SGHDT and CDR2 is YYEEEE. CDR3 in DNA: TGTGCCAGCAGCTTGGCCCCAGGGCGCAACTATGGCTACACCTTC. Translating gives CASSLAPGRNYGYTF.

This clonotype has at least ten counts. V usage is TRBV6-1 and J usage is TRBJ2-7, with TRBD2 matching 7 bases. The V gene's germline CDR1 is MNHNS and CDR2 SASEGT. V gave up 0 bases and J gave up 2 bases; unmatched junction bases: 4. There are 15 residues in the CDR3. CDR3 amino acids: CASSEAPGTTYEQYF. CDR3 bases: TGTGCCAGCAGTGAAGCGCCCGGGACTACCTACGAGCAGTACTTC.

This rearrangement joins TRBV3-1 to TRBJ1-2; D is perhaps TRBD1 (5 bases). This CDR3 has 13 amino acids. Germline V gene sequence: CDR1 LGHDT, CDR2 YNNKEL (reference sequence). The ends were cut back, 5 bases at V and 7 bases at J, with 14 bases in the middle. CDR3 sequence reads: CASSEAGLFGYTF. The CDR3 nucleotides are TGTGCCAGCAGCGAGGCAGGGCTGTTTGGCTACACCTTC.

This clonotype has only a few counts. The chain combines TRBV6-4 with TRBJ2-3, with a weak D call TRBD2 (6 bases). The ends were cut back, 3 bases at V and 3 bases at J, with 13 bases in the middle. The length of the CDR3 is 15 residues. Germline loops: CDR1 MRHNA, CDR2 SNTAGT. The CDR3 nucleotides read TGTGCCAGCAGTGAGGAGGGAGGTACGACAGATACGCAGTATTTT. Its translation: CASSEEGGTTDTQYF.

This clonotype came up a few times. The chain recombines TRBV24-1 with TRBJ2-1, with 7 bases fitting TRBD2. The CDR3 loop spans 15 amino acids. Germline trimming cut 5 bases from V and 1 base from J; bases unmatched to any gene: 4. CDR1 is KGHDR, CDR2 SFDVKD, per germline. Here the CDR3 reads CATSGDGRSYNEQFF. CDR3 in DNA: TGTGCCACCAGTGGAGACGGGAGGTCCTACAATGAGCAGTTCTTC.

The chain employs TRBV7-9 and TRBJ2-6; possibly TRBD2 for D (6 bases). CDR1 is SEHNR, CDR2 FQNEAQ, per germline (reference sequence). The V end was cut by 7 bases, the J end by 0 bases, with 19 bases between. The CDR3 totals 18 residues. DNA of the CDR3: TGTGCCAGCACCAGATTGGGATGGGGGGTCTCTGGGGCCAACGTCCTGACTTTC. Protein sequence: CASTRLGWGVSGANVLTF. Drawing the rest from reference TRBV7-9 and TRBJ2-6, the complete variable domain is DTGVSQNPRHKITKRGQNVTFRCDPISEHNRLYWYRQTLGQGPEFLTYFQNEAQLEKSRLLSDRFSAERPKGSFSTLEIQRTEQGDSAMYLCASTRLGWGVSGANVLTFGAGSRLTVL.

The V call is TRBV6-5, the J call TRBJ2-3; D ambiguous. Germline lookup yields CDR1 MNHEY and CDR2 SVGAGI. V shed 3 bases and J shed 5 bases, with 15 bases lying between them. This CDR3 has 15 amino acids. CDR3 coding DNA: TGTGCCAGCAGTTATAGCCTGACGTCGGGAGATACGCAGTATTTT. This codes for CASSYSLTSGDTQYF.

The rearrangement links TRBV20-1 to TRBJ2-3; 10 bases align to TRBD2. The length of the CDR3 is 15 residues. In germline, CDR1 is DFQATT, CDR2 SNEGSKA (reference sequence). J was trimmed by 6 bases and V by 4 bases; bases with no gene match: 10. The CDR3 DNA sequence: TGCAGTGCTAACACGAGAGCGGGGGGGCTCGATACGCAGTATTTT. It yields the protein CSANTRAGGLDTQYF.

The J gene is TRBJ2-7, the V gene TRBV5-1, with 9 bases identical to TRBD1. The J segment lost 5 bases and the V segment lost 0 bases, leaving 6 bases of the junction unmatched. CDR3 length: 15 amino acids. Germline CDR1 reads SGHRS; CDR2 reads YFSETQ. CDR3 nucleotide sequence: TGCGCCAGCAGCTTGGGTGGGACAGGGCACAACGAGCAGTACTTC. As protein: CASSLGGTGHNEQYF.